The 14 T cell receptor beta chains presented below share a single source sample, sequenced in a study of shared clonotypes between healthy human individuals. The repertoire was sequenced with immunoSEQ multiplex PCR; TCRdb's copy has only in-frame clones and lacks some. This table has some 1,100,000 clones, 70% to 80% appearing once. The sample was memory CD4+ T cells from PBMCs. Subset specified: CD45RA-negative fraction. The receptor set was obtained from a man younger than 30 in good health. Some clones in this sample may be carry-over from other donors' samples.

This clone has only one observation. The CDR3 is CSVGADSAYEQYF. The CDR3 DNA reads TGCAGCGTTGGCGCGGACTCGGCCTACGAGCAGTACTTC. The chain employs TRBV29-1 and TRBJ2-7, with D perhaps matching TRBD2 (5 bases). This CDR3 spans 13 amino acids. V lost 4 bases to trimming and J lost 2 bases, with 12 bases between them. CDR1 is SQVTM, CDR2 ANQGSEA, per germline.

Of note for this clone: Other DNA variants within this sample encode the same CDR3. The rearrangement uses TRBV7-9 and TRBJ2-3; 8 bases are shared with TRBD1. Germline V gene sequence: CDR1 SEHNR, CDR2 FQNEAQ (reference sequence). This CDR3 spans 14 amino acids. V lost 5 bases to trimming and J lost 3 bases; unmatched junction nucleotides: 4. CDR3 DNA: TGTGCCAGCAGCCAGGACAGGGCTACAGATACGCAGTATTTT. Its translation: CASSQDRATDTQYF.

This clone occurred many times. The genes are TRBV10-1 and TRBJ2-3; TRBD2 is a possible D gene (5 bases). The CDR3 runs 14 residues. The germline gives CDR1 WNHNN, CDR2 SYGVQD (reference sequence). Trimming stripped 10 bases from V and 1 base from J, with 15 bases between. CDR3 protein: CANMIPRGTDTQYF. DNA of the CDR3: TGCGCCAATATGATACCGAGGGGCACAGATACGCAGTATTTT.

The rearrangement joins TRBV29-1 to TRBJ1-1; D may be TRBD1 (5 bases). The V and J ends lost 6 bases and 3 bases respectively, with 14 bases between them. Per germline, CDR1 SQVTM and CDR2 ANQGSEA. The CDR3 length is 13 residues. The CDR3 DNA reads TGCAGCGTGAGGGCGGTAGGGGACACTGAAGCTTTCTTT. Translation: CSVRAVGDTEAFF.

V gene TRBV5-1 combines with J gene TRBJ1-1, with 7 bases fitting TRBD1. CDR3 length: 15 residues. Germline loops: CDR1 SGHRS, CDR2 YFSETQ. V gave up 4 bases and J gave up 0 bases; unmatched junction bases: 6. The CDR3 region is CASSTGASMNTEAFF. In nucleotides, the CDR3 is TGCGCCAGCAGCACAGGGGCTTCAATGAACACTGAAGCTTTCTTT.

This clone came up once. The chain carries TRBV29-1 and TRBJ2-1; D possibly uses TRBD1 or TRBD2 (5 bases each). Deletions cut 4 bases from V and 4 bases from J, with 11 bases between. Per the germline V gene, CDR1 is SQVTM and CDR2 is ANQGSEA. This CDR3 is built from 13 residues. For the CDR3, the DNA is TGCAGCGTTGGGGGGACCCGTTACAATGAGCAGTTCTTC. This sequence encodes CSVGGTRYNEQFF.

The chain joins TRBV2 to TRBJ1-1; 7 bases are a match to TRBD1. This CDR3 spans 15 amino acids. The ends lost 5 bases at V and 11 bases at J; junction bases unmatched: 17. The germline gives CDR1 SNHLY, CDR2 FYNNEI. The CDR3 DNA reads TGTGCCAGCAGTTATATTACAGGGGCGGGCTCGGGGGCTTTCTTT. This encodes CASSYITGAGSGAFF.

The chain employs TRBV5-1 and TRBJ2-2; 8 positions agree with TRBD1. The germline gives CDR1 SGHRS, CDR2 YFSETQ. The CDR3 is 15 residues long. The V segment lost 1 base and the J segment 5 bases; nucleotides outside the gene matches: 4. CDR3 protein: CASSLSTGVTGELFF. In nucleotides, the CDR3 is TGCGCCAGCAGCTTGTCGACAGGGGTTACCGGGGAGCTGTTTTTT.

The rearrangement links TRBV5-1 to TRBJ2-7, with 9 bases fitting TRBD1. Looked up from germline, CDR1 is SGHRS and CDR2 is YFSETQ. The CDR3 consists of 13 residues. The trim removed 3 bases at V and 9 bases at J, leaving 7 bases unmatched. CDR3 residues: CASSSGTGNGQYF. As DNA, the CDR3 is TGCGCCAGCAGCTCCGGGACAGGGAACGGGCAGTACTTC.

Comment on this clone: A far larger clone is one base from this, pointing to a likely read error. The sample contains more than one DNA sequence encoding this CDR3. This chain connects TRBV7-9 to TRBJ1-4; D is uncertain. Germline V gene lookup returns CDR1 SEHNR and CDR2 FQNEAQ (reference sequence). The CDR3 is 14 amino acids. The CDR3 region is CASSLAVVDEKLFF. The CDR3 nucleotides read TGTGCCAGCAGCTTAGCCGTTGTGGATGAAAAATTGTTTTTT. Variable domain in full (rest from reference TRBV7-9 and TRBJ1-4): DTGVSQNPRHKITKRGQNVTFRCDPISEHNRLYWYRQTLGQGPEFLTYFQNEAQLEKSRLLSDRFSAERPKGSFSTLEIQRTEQGDSAMYLCASSLAVVDEKLFFGSGTQLSVL.

V gene TRBV27 combines with J gene TRBJ2-2; the match to TRBD2 covers 11 bases. The CDR3 length is 17 residues. After removal of 3 bases from V and 6 bases from J, the junction contained 9 bases not matched to a gene. Germline CDR1 is MNHEY and CDR2 is SMNVEV (reference sequence). This CDR3 reads CASSFEKLAGGPGELFF. CDR3 nucleotides: TGTGCCAGCAGTTTTGAGAAATTAGCGGGAGGGCCCGGGGAGCTGTTTTTT.

The V call is TRBV27, the J call TRBJ2-7; a weak D match, TRBD2 (5 bases). Germline V lookup: CDR1 MNHEY, CDR2 SMNVEV (reference sequence). V shed 8 bases and J shed 6 bases, with 14 bases lying between them. The CDR3 runs to 12 residues. The CDR3 loop is CASADYGGEQYF. For the CDR3, the DNA is TGTGCCAGCGCCGACTACGGCGGCGAGCAGTACTTC.

V usage is TRBV5-1 and J usage is TRBJ2-3, with 14 bases matching TRBD2. The junction had 5 bases not matched to a gene; V was cut back by 4 bases and J by 4 bases. The CDR3 loop spans 16 amino acids. Germline lookup yields CDR1 SGHRS and CDR2 YFSETQ. The CDR3 nucleotides are TGCGCCAGCAGCACCTCGGGACTAGCGGGAGCAGATACGCAGTATTTT. This encodes CASSTSGLAGADTQYF.

The chain recombines TRBV2 with TRBJ1-1; the match to TRBD1 covers 12 bases. Per the germline V gene, CDR1 is SNHLY and CDR2 is FYNNEI. Trimming took 5 bases from V and 5 from J; bases not matched to a gene: 9. The CDR3 has 16 amino acids. CDR3 sequence: CASSPGTGGEKTEAFF. DNA for the CDR3: TGTGCCAGCAGTCCCGGGACAGGGGGCGAGAAGACTGAAGCTTTCTTT.